These T cell receptor beta chains were read from a single sample in a study of blood T cell repertoires in COVID-19. The method was immunoSEQ multiplex PCR; TCRdb's version includes in-frame clones alone and lacks a portion of them. The sample includes around 250,000 clones, roughly 84% of them seen just once. Material: peripheral blood. The receptors originated from a woman aged 40 to 50 who had recovered from COVID-19. The CDR3 runs from the conserved cysteine through the conserved F or W. D genes are given only for firm matches. The listing skips clone size in some rows; elsewhere it reads once, few, many or a size class.

DNA | CDR3 | D | J | size | V
TGTGCCAGCAGCTTAGGCCAGCGGGGCTACGAGCAGTACTTC | CASSLGQRGYEQYF | TRBD2 | TRBJ2-7 | NA | TRBV7-8
TGCGCCAGCAGCTTTTTACCGGGATCACAAGAGACCCAGTACTTC | CASSFLPGSQETQYF | NA | TRBJ2-5 | NA | TRBV5-1
TGTGCCACCGGCCCTTCCACCGGGTCTTCGATCAATCAGCCCCAGCATTTT | CATGPSTGSSINQPQHF | NA | TRBJ1-5 | NA | TRBV24-1
TGCGCCAGCAGCCCGGGACAGGGGCTGCGTGAGGGAAACACCATATATTTT | CASSPGQGLREGNTIYF | TRBD1 | TRBJ1-3 | NA | TRBV10-2
TGTGCCAGCAGCCAACCGGGGACAGGGACGTACATTCAGTACTTC | CASSQPGTGTYIQYF | TRBD1 | TRBJ2-4 | NA | TRBV3-1/TRBV3-2
TGTGCCAGCTCCCAAGCAACAGGGGGACTTCGAGAGACCCAGTACTTC | CASSQATGGLRETQYF | TRBD1 | TRBJ2-5 | NA | TRBV18
TGTGCCACCGGGCCTCGGGAGGGCAATGAGCAGTTCTTC | CATGPREGNEQFF | TRBD2 | TRBJ2-1 | NA | TRBV10-3
TGCGCCAGCAGCCAAAGCAGGGGCGCGGTCACAGATACGCAGTATTTT | CASSQSRGAVTDTQYF | NA | TRBJ2-3 | medium-sized | TRBV4-1
TGTGCCATCAGTCCGGGACAGGGCTACAATGAGCAGTTCTTC | CAISPGQGYNEQFF | TRBD1 | TRBJ2-1 | NA | TRBV10-3
TGTGCCAGCAGCTTATCCAGCGGGACCGGGGAGCTGTTTTTT | CASSLSSGTGELFF | NA | TRBJ2-2 | NA | TRBV7-6
TGTGCCAGCGATACAGCGAACACCGGGGAGCTGTTTTTT | CASDTANTGELFF | NA | TRBJ2-2 | NA | TRBV2
TGTGCCAGCAGTTACCCTCCGGGTTTTGGCACTGAAGCTTTCTTT | CASSYPPGFGTEAFF | NA | TRBJ1-1 | NA | TRBV6-5
TGTGCCAGCAGCCAAGGGCACGAAAATAATTCACCCCTCCACTTT | CASSQGHENNSPLHF | NA | TRBJ1-6 | few | TRBV3-1/TRBV3-2
TGTGCCAGCAGTGAACCCGGGGCGGGGTCGGACGAGCAGTACTTC | CASSEPGAGSDEQYF | NA | TRBJ2-7 | NA | TRBV28
TGTGCCAGCAGCACTCCACCGGGGAGTCAGCCCCAGCATTTT | CASSTPPGSQPQHF | NA | TRBJ1-5 | NA | TRBV28
TGCGCCAGCAGCCAGGCAGGGACTAACAAAGAGACCCAGTACTTC | CASSQAGTNKETQYF | TRBD2 | TRBJ2-5 | NA | TRBV4-1
TGTGCCAGCAGCTGGGGGACAGGGAGTGGAGATACGCAGTATTTT | CASSWGTGSGDTQYF | TRBD1 | TRBJ2-3 | once | TRBV7-9
TGTGCCAGTAAAATGACTAGCTTAGAGACCCAGTACTTC | CASKMTSLETQYF | TRBD2 | TRBJ2-5 | NA | TRBV19
TGCAGCGTGAGAGGACAGGGGGCTCGGGGGACTGAAGCTTTCTTT | CSVRGQGARGTEAFF | TRBD1 | TRBJ1-1 | once | TRBV29-1
TGTGCCAGTAGTCCAGGCAGGCATGCGACAGGGGGAGCGTCACCCCTCCACTTT | CASSPGRHATGGASPLHF | TRBD1 | TRBJ1-6 | NA | TRBV19
TGTGCCAGCAGTTCGCTCAGGAGGAGCAATCAGCCCCAGCATTTT | CASSSLRRSNQPQHF | NA | TRBJ1-5 | NA | TRBV6-5
TGTGCCACAGTGCTAGAGACCCAGTACTTC | CATVLETQYF | NA | TRBJ2-5 | NA | TRBV28
TGTGCCAGTAGTATTGGACAGACTTCACCCCTCCACTTT | CASSIGQTSPLHF | NA | TRBJ1-6 | once | TRBV19
TGTGCCAGCAATGGACAGGGACAAGAGACCCAGTACTTC | CASNGQGQETQYF | TRBD1 | TRBJ2-5 | NA | TRBV5-4
TGTGCCAGCAGCCCTGGGACTAGCTGGGAGACCCAGTACTTC | CASSPGTSWETQYF | TRBD2 | TRBJ2-5 | NA | TRBV7-9
NA | CATSVPGQTGELFF | NA | TRBJ2-2 | NA | TRBV24-1
TGTGCCAGCAGCTACGGACAGGGCCAAGAGACCCAGTACTTC | CASSYGQGQETQYF | TRBD1 | TRBJ2-5 | NA | TRBV6-5
TGTGCCATCAGAGACAGGGAGAAGAACACTGAAGCTTTCTTT | CAIRDREKNTEAFF | TRBD1 | TRBJ1-1 | NA | TRBV10-3
TGCGCCAGCAGCTTGGGGGGACAACTAAGCACAGATACGCAGTATTTT | CASSLGGQLSTDTQYF | NA | TRBJ2-3 | once | TRBV5-1
TGTGCCAGCAGCTCACGACAGGACACTGAAGCTTTCTTT | CASSSRQDTEAFF | NA | TRBJ1-1 | NA | TRBV9
TGTGCCACCAGTGACCTGTCAGGGGGCGCTTTCTTT | CATSDLSGGAFF | TRBD1 | TRBJ1-1 | NA | TRBV24-1
TGTGCCAGTAGTAAAAGAGTGGGACAGGGGGGAGGCGACACTGAAGCTTTCTTT | CASSKRVGQGGGDTEAFF | TRBD1 | TRBJ1-1 | few | TRBV19
TGTGCCACCAACCATGGGGGGGGCGGACGGTACACTGAAGCTTTCTTT | CATNHGGGGRYTEAFF | NA | TRBJ1-1 | NA | TRBV5-6
TGTGCCAGCAGCGGACAGGGCCCGCGTGAAAAACTGTTTTTT | CASSGQGPREKLFF | TRBD1 | TRBJ1-4 | NA | TRBV7-9
TGTGCCAGCAGCCTTGCGGGCGCCCAGCCCGGAGCTTTCTTT | CASSLAGAQPGAFF | NA | TRBJ1-1 | NA | TRBV5-6
TGCGCCAGCAGCCAAGATCCTACGGCAGGGTTGGATGGCTACACCTTC | CASSQDPTAGLDGYTF | NA | TRBJ1-2 | few | TRBV4-1
TGCGCCAGCAGTGAGTCGATTCAGGGGAGTTTCGCTGAGCAGTTCTTC | CASSESIQGSFAEQFF | NA | TRBJ2-1 | NA | TRBV10-1
TGTGCCAGCAGCTTGGCAGATTACGAGCAGTACTTC | CASSLADYEQYF | NA | TRBJ2-7 | NA | TRBV5-6
TGTGCCAGCAGCTTTCCCGGGACAGGTACCCAAGAGACCCAGTACTTC | CASSFPGTGTQETQYF | TRBD1 | TRBJ2-5 | few | TRBV5-6
TGCGCCAGCAGTGAGTGGGGGCGCGACACTGAAGCTTTCTTT | CASSEWGRDTEAFF | NA | TRBJ1-1 | NA | TRBV10-2
TGTGCCAGCAGCCACCGCAGGGAAGAGGACTACGAGCAGTACTTC | CASSHRREEDYEQYF | NA | TRBJ2-7 | NA | TRBV3-1/TRBV3-2
TGTGCCAGCAGCCAAGCTGGCTGGTCCTACGAGCAGTACTTC | CASSQAGWSYEQYF | NA | TRBJ2-7 | NA | TRBV14
TGTGCCAGCAGTGAAGACTCTGGCTACACCTTC | CASSEDSGYTF | NA | TRBJ1-2 | few | TRBV2
TGCAGTGCTTCCCCCGGCTATGGCTACACCTTC | CSASPGYGYTF | NA | TRBJ1-2 | NA | TRBV20-1
TGTGCCTGGAGTCCCGGACTCGAGAATGAGCAGTTCTTC | CAWSPGLENEQFF | NA | TRBJ2-1 | NA | TRBV30
TGTGCCAGCACAGCGACAGGGATGAGCAATCAGCCCCAGCATTTT | CASTATGMSNQPQHF | TRBD1 | TRBJ1-5 | NA | TRBV6-5
TGTGCCAGCAGCTCGGGACAGAGTCAGGTGCAGTACTTC | CASSSGQSQVQYF | TRBD1 | TRBJ2-7 | NA | TRBV7-3
TGTGCCTGGAGTCCCGCGGGCTATGGCTACACCTTC | CAWSPAGYGYTF | NA | TRBJ1-2 | once | TRBV30
TGTGCCAGCAGCCAAAGGAGAATGAACACTGAAGCTTTCTTT | CASSQRRMNTEAFF | NA | TRBJ1-1 | NA | TRBV6-6
TGCAGCGTCCGACGAGACAGGGAAAGGAACACTGAAGCTTTCTTT | CSVRRDRERNTEAFF | TRBD1 | TRBJ1-1 | few | TRBV29-1
TGTGCCAGCGTCCTGACTAGCGGACAAACAGATACGCAGTATTTT | CASVLTSGQTDTQYF | TRBD2 | TRBJ2-3 | NA | TRBV2
TGTGCCACCAGCAGCGGGACAGCCGATCTCTCTGGAAACACCATATATTTT | CATSSGTADLSGNTIYF | TRBD1 | TRBJ1-3 | once | TRBV15
TGTGCCAGCAGCCAGACGGACGCCGCGGGCATTCAGTACTTC | CASSQTDAAGIQYF | NA | TRBJ2-4 | NA | TRBV14
TGTGCCAGCAGTTTATACAGGGGTCCTCCCTACGAGCAGTACTTC | CASSLYRGPPYEQYF | TRBD1 | TRBJ2-7 | once | TRBV28
TGCGCCAGCAGGTGGGGACAGGGTCCCTACAATGAGCAGTTCTTC | CASRWGQGPYNEQFF | TRBD1 | TRBJ2-1 | NA | TRBV5-1
TGTGCCAGCAGTTTGGAAACAGGGCCGTACACTGAAGCTTTCTTT | CASSLETGPYTEAFF | NA | TRBJ1-1 | NA | TRBV2